Each of the 22 T cell receptor beta chains below was sequenced from the same sample in a study of blood T cell repertoires in COVID-19 (dated by TCRdb to the early 2020s). Library preparation employed the immunoSEQ multiplex PCR assay. The table comes from immuneACCESS by way of TCRdb, which keeps in-frame sequences with V and J called. Part of the clones is missing from these tables; in studies checked, under half for an unresolved V gene and the rest for unknown reasons. The sample records over 130,000 clones, about 86% of which are singletons. Of the sample, 3.5% to 4.5% falls within the top ten clones. The sample comprised peripheral blood. These receptors came from an older woman with acute or convalescent COVID-19.

The table lists this clone with a few counts. The rearrangement joins TRBV7-9 to TRBJ2-1, with a weak D call TRBD1 (6 bases). CDR3 length: 17 residues. V dropped 5 bases and J dropped 6 bases, with 23 bases sitting between them. Germline V gene data show CDR1 as SEHNR and CDR2 as FQNEAQ (reference sequence). The CDR3, as DNA: TGTGCCAGCAGCCCACGCCGATCAGGGGCGCGTTCCAATGAGCAGTTCTTC. Its translation: CASSPRRSGARSNEQFF.

The count of this clone is one. The rearrangement uses TRBV28 and TRBJ2-2; 11 nucleotides align to TRBD1. With V trimmed by 5 bases and J by 6 bases, 8 bases remained unmatched. This CDR3 has 16 amino acids. Germline V gene sequence: CDR1 MDHEN, CDR2 SYDVKM. In nucleotides, the CDR3 is TGTGCCAGCAGTCCCTGGACAGGGGGCGAAGCCGGGGAGCTGTTTTTT. Its protein is CASSPWTGGEAGELFF.

V is TRBV30 and J is TRBJ1-3; D unclear. Germline loops: CDR1 GTSNPN, CDR2 SVGIG (reference sequence). The V gene lost 2 bases and the J gene lost 2 bases, with 7 bases spanning the gap. The CDR3 runs 13 residues. The CDR3 region has the DNA TGTGCCTGGAGTCCTGGGCCTGGAAACACCATATATTTT. This gives the protein CAWSPGPGNTIYF.

J is TRBJ1-2 and V is TRBV19, with 8 nucleotides matching TRBD1. The J segment lost 8 bases and the V segment lost 5 bases, leaving 7 bases of the junction unmatched. Germline CDR1 reads LNHDA; CDR2 reads SQIVND (reference sequence). There are 13 residues in the CDR3. The chain's CDR3 is CASSAQGAIGYTF. As DNA, the CDR3 is TGTGCCAGTAGTGCGCAGGGGGCCATCGGCTACACCTTC.

This chain links TRBV30 with TRBJ1-2; D is unresolved. From germline, CDR1 is GTSNPN and CDR2 SVGIG (reference sequence). The CDR3 length is 14 residues. V was trimmed by 7 bases and J by 4 bases, leaving 19 bases between them. CDR3 DNA sequence: TGTGCCTCCTCTTTAGAAGGTGCAGGCTATGGCTACACCTTC. Its translation is CASSLEGAGYGYTF.

This sequence joins TRBV28 and TRBJ1-6, with 10 bases lining up with TRBD1. The CDR3 contains 14 residues. Germline loops: CDR1 MDHEN, CDR2 SYDVKM. Unmatched junction bases numbered 5, after V lost 8 bases and J lost 7 bases. The CDR3 sequence is CASAPGQGNSPLHF. CDR3 DNA: TGTGCCAGCGCCCCGGGACAGGGGAATTCACCCCTCCACTTT.

This chain joins TRBV28 and TRBJ2-5; possibly TRBD2 for D (5 bases). V was pared by 5 bases and J by 5 bases, with 15 bases between. This CDR3 has 14 amino acids. The germline CDR1 and CDR2 sequences are MDHEN and SYDVKM. As DNA, the CDR3 is TGTGCCAGCAGTCGCCTCGGACCGGGGGAGACCCAGTACTTC. Protein product: CASSRLGPGETQYF.

This chain uses TRBV13 with TRBJ2-1; D may be TRBD2 (6 bases). The CDR3 covers 16 residues. Germline V gene sequence: CDR1 PRHDT, CDR2 FYEKMQ (reference sequence). The V gene lost 3 bases and the J gene lost 0 bases, with 12 bases spanning the gap. The CDR3 DNA sequence: TGTGCCAGCAGCTTTGCACGGGACTCCTCCTACAATGAGCAGTTCTTC. This encodes CASSFARDSSYNEQFF.

The chain carries TRBV28 and TRBJ2-7, with D tentatively TRBD1 (6 bases). The CDR3 extends over 12 amino acids. Germline lookup yields CDR1 MDHEN and CDR2 SYDVKM. The ends were cut back, 8 bases at V and 3 bases at J, with 11 bases in the middle. Written as DNA, the CDR3 is TGTGCCAGCCAAGGACAGAGCTACGAGCAGTACTTC. It translates to CASQGQSYEQYF.

The gene calls are TRBV11-2 and TRBJ2-1, with 8 bases matching TRBD2. This CDR3 has 15 residues. The V gene's germline CDR1 is SGHAT and CDR2 FQNNGV. The ends lost 6 bases at V and 3 bases at J; junction bases unmatched: 7. The CDR3 here is CASSLQAGVYNEQFF. CDR3 in DNA: TGTGCCAGCAGTCTTCAAGCGGGGGTCTACAATGAGCAGTTCTTC.

This clone showed up just once. This rearrangement joins TRBV9 to TRBJ1-1, with D possibly TRBD1 on 5 matching bases. This CDR3 is 14 amino acids long. Germline V CDR1 and CDR2: SGDLS, YYNGEE. V lost 0 bases and J 2 bases, leaving 8 bases between the germline ends. CDR3 DNA: TGTGCCAGCAGCGTAGGAAGGGGAAACACTGAAGCTTTCTTT. Translating it yields CASSVGRGNTEAFF.

This clone has a single count. The CDR3 reads CASSYSGDRANEKLFF. CDR3 in DNA: TGTGCCAGCAGTTACTCCGGAGACAGGGCTAATGAAAAACTGTTTTTT. The chain uses TRBV6-5 and TRBJ1-4; 7 nucleotides match TRBD1. The CDR3 covers 16 residues. Germline lookup yields CDR1 MNHEY and CDR2 SVGAGI. Germline trimming cut 0 bases from V and 3 bases from J; bases unmatched to any gene: 4.

V and J are TRBV27 and TRBJ1-4; D is ambiguous. Trimming shortened V by 3 bases and J by 7 bases, and 9 bases separated the two germline ends. This CDR3 region has 13 residues. Germline assignment: CDR1 MNHEY and CDR2 SMNVEV (reference sequence). The CDR3 sequence: CASSFFAGEKLFF. In DNA form, the CDR3 reads TGTGCCAGCAGTTTTTTCGCCGGTGAAAAACTGTTTTTT.

The chain joins TRBV29-1 to TRBJ2-5; TRBD2 aligns across 7 bases. Germline CDR1 and CDR2: SQVTM and ANQGSEA. CDR3 length: 11 amino acids. Trimming took 6 bases from V and 5 from J; bases not matched to a gene: 3. The CDR3: CSVLRGETQYF. CDR3 sequence (DNA): TGCAGCGTGCTGCGGGGGGAGACCCAGTACTTC. Using reference TRBV29-1 and TRBJ2-5 for the parts outside the CDR3, the full variable domain is SAVISQKPSRDICQRGTSLTIQCQVDSQVTMMFWYRQQPGQSLTLIATANQGSEATYESGFVIDKFPISRPNLTFSTLTVSNMSPEDSSIYLCSVLRGETQYFGPGTRLLVL.

This sequence joins TRBV9 and TRBJ2-2, with D tentatively TRBD1 (5 bases). The CDR3 sequence is 16 residues long. Trimming took off 1 base at V and 4 bases at J, with 14 bases between the two ends. From germline, CDR1 is SGDLS and CDR2 YYNGEE. CDR3 residues: CASSVTTGDFTGELFF. The CDR3 nucleotides read TGTGCCAGCAGCGTAACTACAGGAGATTTCACCGGGGAGCTGTTTTTT. The full variable domain, with the rest looked up from reference TRBV9 and TRBJ2-2, is DSGVTQTPKHLITATGQRVTLRCSPRSGDLSVYWYQQSLDQGLQFLIQYYNGEERAKGNILERFSAQQFPDLHSELNLSSLELGDSALYFCASSVTTGDFTGELFFGEGSRLTVL.

The chain employs TRBV29-1 and TRBJ2-1; 8 nucleotides agree with TRBD1. Germline V gene sequence: CDR1 SQVTM, CDR2 ANQGSEA. J was trimmed by 10 bases and V by 6 bases; bases with no gene match: 5. This CDR3 is 11 amino acids long. CDR3 sequence reads: CSVVQGGEQFF. CDR3 nucleotide sequence: TGCAGCGTGGTACAGGGGGGCGAGCAGTTCTTC.

The chain combines TRBV7-9 with TRBJ1-2, with D tentatively TRBD1 (5 bases). The CDR3 covers 13 residues. Germline-derived CDR1 and CDR2 are SEHNR and FQNEAQ (reference sequence). V was pared by 5 bases and J by 1 base, with 8 bases between. CDR3 in amino acids: CASSRGINYGYTF. CDR3 bases: TGTGCCAGCAGCCGGGGGATTAACTATGGCTACACCTTC.

The V and J genes are TRBV28 and TRBJ2-3, with 9 bases matching TRBD2. The CDR3 is made up of 14 amino acids. Germline V gene lookup returns CDR1 MDHEN and CDR2 SYDVKM. V shed 5 bases and J 3 bases; nucleotides not matched to a gene: 3. CDR3 loop: CASSQTSGTDTQYF. CDR3 nucleotides: TGTGCCAGCAGTCAGACTAGCGGTACAGATACGCAGTATTTT.

This clone was seen more than once but under ten times. CDR3 region: CASSYSGRTAPLHF. In DNA, the CDR3 is TGTGCCAGCAGTTACTCCGGCCGGACAGCCCCACTCCACTTT. This sequence joins TRBV6-5 and TRBJ1-6; D might be TRBD1 (6 bases). Germline-derived CDR1 and CDR2 are MNHEY and SVGAGI. The CDR3 is 14 amino acids. Trimming stripped 0 bases from V and 16 bases from J, with 16 bases between.

The CDR3 region is CAGCTGPGAEAFF. The CDR3 DNA is TGTGCCGGCTGCACAGGGCCGGGCGCTGAAGCTTTCTTT. V and J are TRBV2 and TRBJ1-1, with D possibly matching TRBD1 (6 bases). Germline V gives CDR1 SNHLY, CDR2 FYNNEI. V was cut by 11 bases and J by 6 bases, with 19 bases left in between. CDR3 size: 13 residues.

The rearrangement uses TRBV27 and TRBJ2-7; 7 bases line up with TRBD1. This CDR3 spans 14 amino acids. The ends lost 2 bases at V and 12 bases at J; junction bases unmatched: 13. The germline V gene has CDR1 MNHEY and CDR2 SMNVEV (reference sequence). CDR3 DNA: TGTGCCAGCAGTTTACGGCCCCGAGTGGACAGGCCGTACTTC. It yields the protein CASSLRPRVDRPYF.

This chain uses TRBV2 with TRBJ2-7; TRBD1 matches 12 bases. Germline V lookup: CDR1 SNHLY, CDR2 FYNNEI. Trimming at V came to 5 bases and at J to 6 bases, leaving 8 bases not matched to a gene. This CDR3 is 15 amino acids long. The CDR3 sequence is CASSLTGTGGFEQYF. CDR3 nucleotide sequence: TGTGCCAGCAGTCTTACTGGGACAGGGGGCTTCGAGCAGTACTTC.